This T cell receptor (beta chain) was identified during a study of blood T cell repertoires in COVID-19 (dated by TCRdb to the early 2020s). Context from the whole study: The collaborator samples originated in the United States, Italy and Spain and spanned the acute and convalescent phases of COVID-19. The dataset comprised deeply sampled blood TCRbeta repertoires from subjects exposed to, actively infected with, or recovered from COVID-19. The repertoires were released in a freely available public database meant as a resource for research on the immune response to SARS-CoV-2. HLA class I and class II types, where available, came from metadata supplied by the sample provider rather than from assay-based typing. The prospective study material was composed of cDNA or gDNA derived from T cells, B-cell-depleted T cells, or PBMCs. A de-identified subject ID, COVID-19 status, age in years and sex were almost always included in the sample metadata. The samples were drawn from two sources: the first 160 participants of the ongoing ImmuneRACE study, and fewer than 1,500 subjects contributed by 6 global collaborators.

TCRbeta CDR3 regions were amplified from genomic DNA by means of the immunoSEQ Assay, a bias-controlled multiplex PCR. In the paper's pipeline: Nucleated cell counts per sample were estimated from amplification of reference gene primers within the assay. To quantify the absolute abundance of each unique TCRbeta CDR3 rearrangement, sequence reads were collapsed and filtered. For each sample, productive Simpson clonality was calculated as the square root of Simpson's diversity index across productive rearrangements. TCRdb took over this immuneACCESS table, retaining in-frame rearrangements with V and J assigned. Such tables are incomplete; in checked studies, under half of the missing clones stem from an unresolved V gene, and the remainder is unexplained. V and J calls and clone size follow that table, whereas D and trimming were derived from the DNA. The sample profile shows some 90,000 clones; about 86% of them were found once. Together, the top ten hold 0.95% to 1.5% of the sample.

Summary of the overall study and its limitations: How much clinical and demographic metadata was included differed by source and by participant, and the metadata was provided uncurated.

CDR1 and CDR2, looked up from the germline V gene, are MNHEY and SVGAGI. The germline V end is reduced by 7 bases and the J end by 7 bases; junction bases left unmatched: 12. Its CDR3 holds 15 amino acids, cysteine through phenylalanine. This entry keeps only the CDR3 DNA: 45 bases, framed from base 1. Note on this clone: Its antigen target is currently unknown. Per-nucleotide qualities are absent, and no much larger clonotype sits a single base away.

Collaborating institutions collected whole blood in K2EDTA tubes following their own protocols. For TCRbeta analysis, collaborators shipped samples as frozen whole blood, isolated PBMCs, or DNA extracted from either of those sample types. The TCR originated in an elderly man with active or convalescent COVID-19. Source material: peripheral blood. The V and J genes are TRBV6-5 and TRBJ1-1; TRBD1 lines up with 10 middle nucleotides. In nucleotides, the sequence is TGTGCCAGCACCCCCTGGGACAGGGGAGAGAATGAAGCTTTCTTT. This encodes CASTPWDRGENEAFF.